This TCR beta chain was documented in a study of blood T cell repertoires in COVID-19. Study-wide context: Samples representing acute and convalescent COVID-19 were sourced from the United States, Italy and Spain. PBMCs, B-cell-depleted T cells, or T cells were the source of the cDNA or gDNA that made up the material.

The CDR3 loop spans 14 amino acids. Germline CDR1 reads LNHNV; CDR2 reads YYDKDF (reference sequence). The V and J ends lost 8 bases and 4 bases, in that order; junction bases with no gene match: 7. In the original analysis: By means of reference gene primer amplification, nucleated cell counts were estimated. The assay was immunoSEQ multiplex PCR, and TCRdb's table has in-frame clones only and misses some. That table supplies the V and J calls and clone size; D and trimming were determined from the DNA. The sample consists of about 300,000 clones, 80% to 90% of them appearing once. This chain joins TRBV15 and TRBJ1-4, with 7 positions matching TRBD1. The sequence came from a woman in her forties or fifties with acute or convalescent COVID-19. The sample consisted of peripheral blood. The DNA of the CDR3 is TGTGCCACCGCCCGACAGGGTCTTAATGAAAAACTGTTTTTT. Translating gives CATARQGLNEKLFF.